Listed here are 23 T cell receptor beta chains from one sample, sequenced in a study of T cells expressing NK-cell markers. TCRdb derives one entry per CDR3 protein from the 5' RACE reads, leaving out DNA. The sample holds 200,000 to 300,000 distinct CDR3 sequences. Sequences were obtained from blood T cells: a sorted CD56 or NKG2C T cell subset, CD4+ or CD8+ T cells, or bulk PBMC T cells (not recorded which). The receptors were gathered from a woman between 18 and 70 years old in good health.

The chain combines TRBV20-1 with TRBJ2-1; the TCRdb call, TRBD2, lacks DNA for checking. The CDR3 runs 17 residues. Germline V gene data show CDR1 as DFQATT and CDR2 as SNEGSKA (reference sequence). The CDR3 loop is CSARPFYNEPSYNEQFF.

The chain carries TRBV12-3 or TRBV12-4 and TRBJ1-5. This CDR3 is 13 amino acids long. CDR3 sequence reads: CASSLRGYQPQHF.

V gene TRBV7-3 combines with J gene TRBJ2-3; the TCRdb call, TRBD2, lacks DNA for checking. The germline V gene has CDR1 SGHTA and CDR2 FQGTGA. The CDR3 runs 19 residues. CDR3 sequence reads: CASSLTPGVLAGVTDTQYF.

The chain employs TRBV6-2 or TRBV6-3 and TRBJ2-5; TCRdb reports TRBD1, a call that lacks DNA to check it against. The germline V gene has CDR1 MNHEY and CDR2 SVGEGT. The CDR3 is made up of 12 amino acids. CDR3 in amino acids: CASSYDRARKYF.

The chain combines TRBV7-3 with TRBJ2-3; TCRdb names TRBD1, which stays unverified in the absence of DNA. The CDR3 runs to 14 residues. Germline CDR1 reads SGHTA; CDR2 reads FQGTGA. The CDR3 here is CASSPTPLTDTQYF.

The V gene is TRBV20-1, the J gene TRBJ2-3; absent DNA, TCRdb's TRBD2 call cannot be checked. The germline gives CDR1 DFQATT, CDR2 SNEGSKA (reference sequence). The CDR3 extends over 15 amino acids. The CDR3 reads CSAGGGAAGSDTQYF.

The gene calls are TRBV20-1 and TRBJ2-1. Looked up from germline, CDR1 is DFQATT and CDR2 is SNEGSKA (reference sequence). This CDR3 has 13 residues. The CDR3 protein is CSATKSSYNEQFF.

The gene calls are TRBV19 and TRBJ1-1. The CDR3 runs to 13 residues. CDR1 is LNHDA and CDR2 is SQIVND in the germline V gene (reference sequence). CDR3 sequence reads: CASSITRSTEAFF. Based on the CDR3 plus reference TRBV19 and TRBJ1-1, the full variable domain is DGGITQSPKYLFRKEGQNVTLSCEQNLNHDAMYWYRQDPGQGLRLIYYSQIVNDFQKGDIAEGYSVSREKKESFPLTVTSAQKNPTAFYLCASSITRSTEAFFGQGTRLTVV.

The gene calls are TRBV7-3 and TRBJ2-7; TCRdb's D call of TRBD1 is untestable without DNA. This CDR3 is built from 11 residues. Germline values: CDR1 SGHTA, CDR2 FQGTGA. This CDR3 is CASSYGNEQYF.

The V call is TRBV29-1, the J call TRBJ2-4; the D gene TCRdb calls, TRBD1, cannot be checked with no DNA. The CDR3 has 15 amino acids. Germline CDR1 and CDR2: SQVTM and ANQGSEA. CDR3 residues: CSVEGGDRGINIQYF.

CDR3 sequence: CSAPPGSGTTYNEQFF. J is TRBJ2-1 and V is TRBV20-1; TCRdb reports TRBD2, a call that lacks DNA to check it against. The CDR3 spans 16 residues. Looked up from germline, CDR1 is DFQATT and CDR2 is SNEGSKA (reference sequence).

This chain connects TRBV12-3 or TRBV12-4 to TRBJ2-1; the TCRdb D gene call, TRBD2, has no DNA to confirm it. The CDR3 is made up of 14 amino acids. The CDR3 loop is CASSYLIRGGEQFF.

This chain connects TRBV20-1 to TRBJ2-1. This CDR3 comprises 16 residues. Per the germline V gene, CDR1 is DFQATT and CDR2 is SNEGSKA (reference sequence). The CDR3: CSARDFRGRSYNEQFF.

V is TRBV12-3 or TRBV12-4 and J is TRBJ1-1. The CDR3 extends over 11 amino acids. The CDR3 loop is CASSDYDLAFF.

V and J are TRBV20-1 and TRBJ1-1; without DNA, the TCRdb call of TRBD1 cannot be checked. The length of the CDR3 is 13 residues. CDR1 DFQATT and CDR2 SNEGSKA come from the germline V gene (reference sequence). This CDR3 is CSAPDRPNTEAFF.

This chain uses TRBV6-5 with TRBJ1-4; the D call of TRBD1 rests on TCRdb alone, since no DNA is present to check it. From germline, CDR1 is MNHEY and CDR2 SVGAGI. The CDR3 length is 16 residues. The CDR3 region is CASSYSGGGTNEKLFF.

Here the CDR3 reads CASSLGGSETQYF. The chain uses TRBV5-1 and TRBJ2-5; with no DNA, the TCRdb D assignment of TRBD1 cannot be verified. The germline V gene has CDR1 SGHRS and CDR2 YFSETQ. CDR3 size: 13 residues.

The rearrangement uses TRBV29-1 and TRBJ1-1; TCRdb's assignment of TRBD1 cannot be checked, as there is no DNA. Germline values: CDR1 SQVTM, CDR2 ANQGSEA. This CDR3 is 12 amino acids long. CDR3 protein: CSVTHGQGEAFF.

This sequence joins TRBV4-2 and TRBJ2-7; the D call of TRBD2 rests on TCRdb alone, since no DNA is present to check it. CDR3 length: 15 residues. Germline V lookup: CDR1 LGHNA, CDR2 YNFKEQ. The CDR3: CASSVRLAGPYEQYF.

This chain joins TRBV3-1 and TRBJ2-5; TCRdb reports TRBD2, a call that lacks DNA to check it against. The CDR3 runs to 17 residues. Germline V CDR1 and CDR2: LGHDT, YNNKEL (reference sequence). The CDR3: CASSPGLAGGPQETQYF.

The V gene is TRBV12-3 or TRBV12-4, the J gene TRBJ2-1; no DNA is available, so the TRBD2 call from TCRdb remains unchecked. The CDR3 length is 14 residues. The chain's CDR3 is CASRTLAVYNEQFF.

This rearrangement joins TRBV9 to TRBJ2-1; the TCRdb D gene call, TRBD1, has no DNA to confirm it. CDR1 SGDLS and CDR2 YYNGEE come from the germline V gene. The CDR3 runs to 12 residues. CDR3 amino acids: CASSVRGDEQFF.

The gene calls are TRBV4-2 and TRBJ2-5; TCRdb picks TRBD2, but there is no DNA to check that call. Germline V CDR1 and CDR2: LGHNA, YNFKEQ. This CDR3 region has 13 residues. The CDR3 spells CASSQDVAGWLDF.